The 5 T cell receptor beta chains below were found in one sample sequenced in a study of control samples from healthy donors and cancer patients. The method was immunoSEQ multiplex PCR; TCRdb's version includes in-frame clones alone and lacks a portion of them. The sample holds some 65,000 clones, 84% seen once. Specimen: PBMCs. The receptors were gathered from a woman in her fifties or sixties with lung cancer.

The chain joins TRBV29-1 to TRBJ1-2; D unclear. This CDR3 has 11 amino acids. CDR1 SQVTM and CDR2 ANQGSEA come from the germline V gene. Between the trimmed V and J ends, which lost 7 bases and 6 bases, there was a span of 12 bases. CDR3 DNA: TGCAGCGCTTCCCCGCTAAATGGCTACACCTTC. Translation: CSASPLNGYTF.

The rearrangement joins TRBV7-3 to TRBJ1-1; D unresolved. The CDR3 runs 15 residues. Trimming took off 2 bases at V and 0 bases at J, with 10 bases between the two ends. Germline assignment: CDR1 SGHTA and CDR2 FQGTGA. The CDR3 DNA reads TGTGCCAGCAGCTTAGAGGGAGGGTTGAACACTGAAGCTTTCTTT. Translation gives CASSLEGGLNTEAFF. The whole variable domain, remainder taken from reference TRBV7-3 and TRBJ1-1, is GAGVSQTPSNKVTEKGKYVELRCDPISGHTALYWYRQSLGQGPEFLIYFQGTGAADDSGLPNDRFFAVRPEGSVSTLKIQRTERGDSAVYLCASSLEGGLNTEAFFGQGTRLTVV.

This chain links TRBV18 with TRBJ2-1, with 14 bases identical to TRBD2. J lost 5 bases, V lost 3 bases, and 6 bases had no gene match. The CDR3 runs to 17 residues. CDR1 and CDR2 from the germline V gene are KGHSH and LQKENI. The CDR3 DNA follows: TGTGCCAGCTCACCTCGGAGACTAGCGGGGGGGAACAATGAGCAGTTCTTC. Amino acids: CASSPRRLAGGNNEQFF.

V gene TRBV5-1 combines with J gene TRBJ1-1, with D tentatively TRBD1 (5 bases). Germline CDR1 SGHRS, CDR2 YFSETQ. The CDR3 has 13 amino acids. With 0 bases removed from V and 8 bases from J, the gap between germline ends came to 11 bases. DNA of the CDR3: TGCGCCAGCAGCTTGGCCCGGGACTTAGAAGCTTTCTTT. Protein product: CASSLARDLEAFF. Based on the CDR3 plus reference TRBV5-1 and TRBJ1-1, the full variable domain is KAGVTQTPRYLIKTRGQQVTLSCSPISGHRSVSWYQQTPGQGLQFLFEYFSETQRNKGNFPGRFSGRQFSNSRSEMNVSTLELGDSALYLCASSLARDLEAFFGQGTRLTVV.

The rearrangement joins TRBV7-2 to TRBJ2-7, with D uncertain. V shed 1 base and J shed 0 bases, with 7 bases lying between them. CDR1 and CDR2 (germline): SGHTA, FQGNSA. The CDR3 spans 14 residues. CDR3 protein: CASSLGTDSYEQYF. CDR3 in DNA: TGTGCCAGCAGCTTAGGTACGGACTCCTACGAGCAGTACTTC. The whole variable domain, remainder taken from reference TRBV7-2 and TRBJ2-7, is GAGVSQSPSNKVTEKGKDVELRCDPISGHTALYWYRQSLGQGLEFLIYFQGNSAPDKSGLPSDRFSAERTGGSVSTLTIQRTQQEDSAVYLCASSLGTDSYEQYFGPGTRLTVT.